The source of this T cell receptor beta chain is a study of identical twins (dated by TCRdb to 2016 to 2017). Concerning the study at large: The study deep-sequenced TCR alpha and beta repertoires from monozygotic twins, unrelated adults of various ages and cord blood to test whether fetal clonotypes persist. To rule out contamination, replicate twin experiments were performed at different times with different library preparation protocols.

V was cut back by 3 bases and J by 0 bases, leaving a gap of 5 bases between them. From the germline V gene (reference sequence), CDR1 is DFQATT and CDR2 is SNEGSKA. Reading from cysteine to phenylalanine, the CDR3 counts 13 amino acids. CDR3 DNA only is kept here, 39 bases in frame from base 1. In its sample, this clonotype was seen a few times. It lacks a known antigen. Per-base quality was not reported, and no clone a single base away is much larger than it. Here is what the overall study found, with its caveats: A weaker excess of twin sharing was found in beta out-of-frame sequences because the signal-to-noise ratio was lowered by fewer shared sequences. Zero-insertion analyses could be partly confounded by invariant T cells such as MAIT and iNKT, though diverse VJ usage argued against such confounding for most clonotypes. Because the same donors could not be followed over many years, the conclusions depended on cross-sectional statistical analysis. Out-of-frame TCR alpha sharing in monozygotic twins was systematically underestimated by recombination models, whereas sharing between unrelated individuals was in agreement with the recombination models. Fewer insertions were carried by abundant cord blood beta clonotypes, a similar but weaker trend appeared in young adult naive repertoires, and no such trend appeared in memory repertoires. Out-of-frame TCR alpha sequences shared between twins showed an excess of low generation-probability sequences compared with coincidental sharing between unrelated individuals.

All donors were healthy Caucasians. Three pairs of female monozygotic twins, all aged roughly 18 to 29 years, were included in the twin cohort. Peripheral blood mononuclear cells were used as the source from which RNA for TCR libraries was isolated. The library relied on 5' RACE. The instrument given in TCRdb is Illumina HiSeq 2000. Template switching added a universal primer binding site, and the final cDNA carried a unique molecular identifier that allowed TCR cDNA molecules to be counted accurately. Specific primers in the conserved constant-segment region were used to synthesize first-strand cDNA for the TCR alpha and beta chains. To control for contamination, each cDNA library was double barcoded with a SMART-Mk sample barcode plus Illumina barcodes. TruSeq adapter sequences and Illumina sample barcodes were added in two successive PCR steps. The Illumina HiSeq platform was used with custom primers to sequence TCR alpha and beta cDNA libraries. Processing in the source paper ran as follows. Raw reads were processed with MiGEC to extract unique molecular identifiers, and MiXCR was used to determine CDR3 positions. Recombination models were inferred per individual with the repgenHMM and IGoR tools using an EM algorithm. The tcR package in R was used for shared clonotype analysis, with sharing normalized by the product of cloneset sizes. Out-of-frame nonproductive sequences were analyzed to study raw recombination free of thymic and clonal selection effects. The raw public data were reprocessed by TCRdb itself: fastp quality trimming at Q25, MiXCR clonotype calling, in-frame beta chains only. One record per CDR3 amino acid sequence lists the most common genes and DNA. The V and J calls and clone size come from TCRdb's table, not from the authors' own analysis. The sample table records hundreds of thousands of distinct CDR3 sequences; less than 10% of these occur just once. The ten largest clones take up around 0.95% of the sample.

This sample was also put to use in a study of yellow fever vaccine responses in identical twins. The second study also describes: The authors reported that the T cell response to vaccination in identical twins appeared partly convergent and partly personalized. Focusing on identical twins, the study followed the T cell clones that responded to the vaccine, and did so with precision.

The V gene is TRBV20-1 and the J gene is TRBJ1-4, with no confident D gene call. The clonotype originates from a woman between 18 and 30 years old in good health. The sequenced sample consisted of PBMCs. CDR3 loop: CSASPTTNEKLFF. Read as DNA, the sequence is TGCAGTGCTAGTCCTACAACTAATGAAAAACTGTTTTTT.